The source of this TCR beta chain is a study of control samples from healthy donors and cancer patients. The CDR3 contains 14 residues. V lost 2 bases and J lost 2, with 9 bases in between. In germline, CDR1 is MGHRA, CDR2 YSYEKL. Assay: immunoSEQ multiplex PCR; the TCRdb copy retains only in-frame clones and omits some. Here the sample spans about 110,000 clones, 75% to 90% being singletons. The source of this sequence is a woman in her forties or fifties in good health. Material for sequencing was blood. The chain is built from TRBV4-1 and TRBJ2-5; tentative D call: TRBD1 (6 bases). The CDR3 loop reads CASSQRQVQETQYF. The CDR3 coding sequence is TGCGCCAGCAGCCAAAGACAGGTTCAAGAGACCCAGTACTTC.